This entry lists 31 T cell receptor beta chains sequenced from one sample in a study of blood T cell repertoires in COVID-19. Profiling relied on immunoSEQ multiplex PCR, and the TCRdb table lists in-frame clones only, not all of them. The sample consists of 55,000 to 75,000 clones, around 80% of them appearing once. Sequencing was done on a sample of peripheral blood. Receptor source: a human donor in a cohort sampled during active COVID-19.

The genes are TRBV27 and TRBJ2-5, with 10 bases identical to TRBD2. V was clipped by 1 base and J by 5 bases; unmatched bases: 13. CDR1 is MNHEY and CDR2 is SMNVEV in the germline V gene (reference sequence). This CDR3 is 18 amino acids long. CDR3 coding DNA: TGTGCCAGCAGTTTATGGGGCCGGGGGCTAGCGGGAGTCGAGACCCAGTACTTC. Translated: CASSLWGRGLAGVETQYF.

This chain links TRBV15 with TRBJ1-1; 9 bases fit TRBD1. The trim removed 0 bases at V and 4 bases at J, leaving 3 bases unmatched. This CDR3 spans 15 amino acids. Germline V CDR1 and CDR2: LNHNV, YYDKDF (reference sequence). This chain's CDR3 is CATSREGTGSTEAFF. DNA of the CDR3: TGTGCCACCAGCAGAGAAGGGACAGGGTCCACTGAAGCTTTCTTT.

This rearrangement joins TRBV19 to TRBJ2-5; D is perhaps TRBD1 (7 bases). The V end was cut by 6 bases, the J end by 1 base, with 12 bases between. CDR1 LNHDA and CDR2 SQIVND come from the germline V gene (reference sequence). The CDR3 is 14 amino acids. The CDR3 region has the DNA TGTGCCAGTAGCATCCAGGGGGGCCAAGAGACCCAGTACTTC. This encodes CASSIQGGQETQYF.

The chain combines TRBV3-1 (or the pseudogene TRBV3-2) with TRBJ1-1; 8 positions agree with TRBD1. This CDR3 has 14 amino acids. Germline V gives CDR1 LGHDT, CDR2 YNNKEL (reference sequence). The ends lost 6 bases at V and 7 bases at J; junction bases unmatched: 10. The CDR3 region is CASSFRGQGGEAFF. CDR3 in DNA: TGTGCCAGCAGTTTCAGGGGGCAGGGCGGTGAAGCTTTCTTT.

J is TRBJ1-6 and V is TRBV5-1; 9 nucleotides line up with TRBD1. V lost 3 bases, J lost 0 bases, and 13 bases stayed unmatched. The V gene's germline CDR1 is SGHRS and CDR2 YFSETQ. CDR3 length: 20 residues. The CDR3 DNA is TGCGCCAGCAGCTGGGAACCGGGACAGGGTTTCGGCTCCTATAATTCACCCCTCCACTTT. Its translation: CASSWEPGQGFGSYNSPLHF.

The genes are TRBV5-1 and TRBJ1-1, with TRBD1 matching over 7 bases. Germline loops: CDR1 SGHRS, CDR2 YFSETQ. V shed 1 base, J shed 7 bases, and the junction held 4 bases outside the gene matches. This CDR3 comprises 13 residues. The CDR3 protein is CASSLQTGYEAFF. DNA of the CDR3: TGCGCCAGCAGCTTGCAGACAGGGTATGAAGCTTTCTTT.

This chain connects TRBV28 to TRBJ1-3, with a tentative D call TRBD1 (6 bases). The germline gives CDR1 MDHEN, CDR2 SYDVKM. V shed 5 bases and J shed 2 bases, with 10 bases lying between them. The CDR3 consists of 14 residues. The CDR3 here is CASSPGDTGNTIYF. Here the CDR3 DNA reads TGTGCCAGCAGTCCAGGGGACACTGGAAACACCATATATTTT.

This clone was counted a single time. CDR3 loop: CASSQDLSYRQETQYF. Here the CDR3 DNA reads TGCGCCAGCAGCCAAGATCTCAGTTACAGACAAGAGACCCAGTACTTC. The rearrangement uses TRBV4-3 and TRBJ2-5, with D unclear. Germline CDR1 LGHNA, CDR2 YSLEER. Trimming pared 0 bases from V and 2 bases from J, leaving 13 bases between. The CDR3 contains 16 residues.

This chain's CDR3 is CASSSQGDRYNEQFF. The CDR3 nucleotides read TGTGCCAGCAGCTCACAGGGGGACAGATACAATGAGCAGTTCTTC. This rearrangement joins TRBV7-2 to TRBJ2-1, with 8 bases matching TRBD1. Germline CDR1 SGHTA, CDR2 FQGNSA. Trimming at V came to 4 bases and at J to 4 bases, leaving 6 bases not matched to a gene. The CDR3 is made up of 15 amino acids.

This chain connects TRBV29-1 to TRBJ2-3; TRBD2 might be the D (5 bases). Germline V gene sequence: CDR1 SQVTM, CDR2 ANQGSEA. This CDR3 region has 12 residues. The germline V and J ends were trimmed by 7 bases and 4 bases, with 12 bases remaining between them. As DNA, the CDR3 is TGCAGCGCCCTTAGCGAGGCAGATACGCAGTATTTT. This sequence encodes CSALSEADTQYF.

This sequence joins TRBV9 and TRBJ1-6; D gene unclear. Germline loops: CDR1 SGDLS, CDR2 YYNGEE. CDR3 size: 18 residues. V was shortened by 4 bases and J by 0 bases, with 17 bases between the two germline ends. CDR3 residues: CASSFPPLHPSYNSPLHF. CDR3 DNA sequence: TGTGCCAGCAGCTTCCCCCCATTACATCCCTCCTATAATTCACCCCTCCACTTT.

The CDR3 nucleotides are TGCGCCAGCAGTGTCGGGGGGGTTCAGCCCCAGCATTTT. Translating gives CASSVGGVQPQHF. The rearrangement uses TRBV10-2 and TRBJ1-5, with a weak D call TRBD1 (5 bases). From germline, CDR1 is WSHSY and CDR2 SAAADI. V was pared by 4 bases and J by 6 bases, with 10 bases between. The CDR3 spans 13 residues.

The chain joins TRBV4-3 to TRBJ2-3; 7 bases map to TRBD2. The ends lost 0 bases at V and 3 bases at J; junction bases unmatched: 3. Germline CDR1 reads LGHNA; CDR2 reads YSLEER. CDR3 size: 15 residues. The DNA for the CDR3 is TGCGCCAGCAGCCAAGATGGGAGGGGTACAGATACGCAGTATTTT. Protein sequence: CASSQDGRGTDTQYF.

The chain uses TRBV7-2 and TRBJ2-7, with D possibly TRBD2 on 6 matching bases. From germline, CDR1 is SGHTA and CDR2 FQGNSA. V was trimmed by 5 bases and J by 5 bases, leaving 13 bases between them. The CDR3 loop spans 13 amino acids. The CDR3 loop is CASSASGRDEQYF. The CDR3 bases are TGTGCCAGCAGCGCCAGCGGGCGGGACGAGCAGTACTTC. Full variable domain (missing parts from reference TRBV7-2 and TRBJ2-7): GAGVSQSPSNKVTEKGKDVELRCDPISGHTALYWYRQSLGQGLEFLIYFQGNSAPDKSGLPSDRFSAERTGGSVSTLTIQRTQQEDSAVYLCASSASGRDEQYFGPGTRLTVT.

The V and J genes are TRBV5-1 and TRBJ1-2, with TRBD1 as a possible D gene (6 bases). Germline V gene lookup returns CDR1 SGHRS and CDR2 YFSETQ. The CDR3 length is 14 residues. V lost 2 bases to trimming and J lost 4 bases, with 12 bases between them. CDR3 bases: TGCGCCAGCAGCTTACAGGGTCAGGCCTATGGCTACACCTTC. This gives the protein CASSLQGQAYGYTF.

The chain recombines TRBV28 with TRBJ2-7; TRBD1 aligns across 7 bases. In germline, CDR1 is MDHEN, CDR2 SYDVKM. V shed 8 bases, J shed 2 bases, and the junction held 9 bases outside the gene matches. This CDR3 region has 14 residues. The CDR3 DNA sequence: TGTGCCAGCCAAGGGACAGTCGATGCCTACGAGCAGTACTTC. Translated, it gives CASQGTVDAYEQYF.

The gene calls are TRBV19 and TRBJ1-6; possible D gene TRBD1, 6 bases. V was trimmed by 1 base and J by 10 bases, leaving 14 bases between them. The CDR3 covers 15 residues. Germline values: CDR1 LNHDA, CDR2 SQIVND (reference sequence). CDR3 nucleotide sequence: TGTGCCAGTAGTATAGGCAGGGCAGGGGAATCACCCCTCCACTTT. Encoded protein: CASSIGRAGESPLHF.

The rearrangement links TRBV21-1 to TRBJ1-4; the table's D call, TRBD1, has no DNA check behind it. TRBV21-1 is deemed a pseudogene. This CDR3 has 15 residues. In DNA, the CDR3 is TGTGCCAGCAGCAAAGTGCAGGGGGCTTGTGAAAAACTGTTTTTT. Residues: CASSKVQGACEKLFF.

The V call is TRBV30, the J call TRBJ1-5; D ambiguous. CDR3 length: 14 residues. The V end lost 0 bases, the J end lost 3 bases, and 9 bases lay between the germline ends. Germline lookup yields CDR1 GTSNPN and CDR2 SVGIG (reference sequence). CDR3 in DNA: TGTGCCTGGAGTGTAGGCCAGGACAATCAGCCCCAGCATTTT. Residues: CAWSVGQDNQPQHF.

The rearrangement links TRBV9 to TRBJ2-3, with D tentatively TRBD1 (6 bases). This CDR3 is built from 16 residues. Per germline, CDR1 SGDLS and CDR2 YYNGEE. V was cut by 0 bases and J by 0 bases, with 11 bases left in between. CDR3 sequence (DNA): TGTGCCAGCAGCGTAGGGGACACGGTTAGCACAGATACGCAGTATTTT. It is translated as CASSVGDTVSTDTQYF.

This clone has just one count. DNA for the CDR3: TGTGCCATCGGGCGGGGGGGCCTTGGCACCGGGGAGCTGTTTTTT. This gives the protein CAIGRGGLGTGELFF. The chain couples TRBV10-3 to TRBJ2-2; 9 bases are shared with TRBD2. CDR1 is ENHRY, CDR2 SYGVKD, per germline. V lost 8 bases, J lost 4 bases, and 8 bases stayed unmatched. The CDR3 covers 15 residues.

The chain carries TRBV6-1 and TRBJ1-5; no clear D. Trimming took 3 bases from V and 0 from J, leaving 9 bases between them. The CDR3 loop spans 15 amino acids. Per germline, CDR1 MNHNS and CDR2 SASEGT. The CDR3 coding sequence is TGTGCCAGCAGTGACCCCCCTTATAGCAATCAGCCCCAGCATTTT. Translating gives CASSDPPYSNQPQHF.

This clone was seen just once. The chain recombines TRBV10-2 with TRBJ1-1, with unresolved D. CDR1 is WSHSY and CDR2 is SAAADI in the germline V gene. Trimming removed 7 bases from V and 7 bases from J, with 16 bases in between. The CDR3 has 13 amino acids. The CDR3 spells CASTPDPGVEAFF. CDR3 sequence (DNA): TGCGCCAGCACCCCCGATCCCGGGGTTGAAGCTTTCTTT.

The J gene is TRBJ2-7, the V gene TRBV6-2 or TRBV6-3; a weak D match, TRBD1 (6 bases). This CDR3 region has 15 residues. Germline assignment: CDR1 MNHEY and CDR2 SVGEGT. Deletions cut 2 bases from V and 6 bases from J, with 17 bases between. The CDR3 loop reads CASSYPERRRGEQYF. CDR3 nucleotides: TGTGCCAGCAGTTACCCCGAGCGGCGCAGGGGCGAGCAGTACTTC.

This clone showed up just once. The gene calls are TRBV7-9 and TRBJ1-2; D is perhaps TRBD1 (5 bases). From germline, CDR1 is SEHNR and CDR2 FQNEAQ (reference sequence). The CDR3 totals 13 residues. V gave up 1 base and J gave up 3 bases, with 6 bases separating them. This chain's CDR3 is CASSLDRHYGYTF. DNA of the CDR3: TGTGCCAGCAGCTTAGACAGGCACTATGGCTACACCTTC.

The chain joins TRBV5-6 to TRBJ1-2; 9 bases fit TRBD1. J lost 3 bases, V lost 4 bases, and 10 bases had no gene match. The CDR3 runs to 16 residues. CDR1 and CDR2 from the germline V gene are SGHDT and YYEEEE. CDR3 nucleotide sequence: TGTGCCAGCAGCCCTGGGGGGACAGGGCTTTACTATGGCTACACCTTC. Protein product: CASSPGGTGLYYGYTF.

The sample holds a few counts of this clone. CDR3 region: CASSLGLAGEYNEQFF. Here the CDR3 DNA reads TGTGCCAGCAGCTTGGGCCTAGCGGGAGAGTACAATGAGCAGTTCTTC. The chain uses TRBV5-6 and TRBJ2-1; 10 bases match TRBD2. The germline V gene has CDR1 SGHDT and CDR2 YYEEEE. The CDR3 runs 16 residues. V was pared by 0 bases and J by 4 bases, with 4 bases of the junction left unmatched.

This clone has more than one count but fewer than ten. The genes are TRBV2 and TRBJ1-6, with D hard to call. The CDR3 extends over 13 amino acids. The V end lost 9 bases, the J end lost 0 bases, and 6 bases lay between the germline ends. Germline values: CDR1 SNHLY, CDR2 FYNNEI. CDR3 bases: TGTGCCAGGAGAAGCTCCTATAATTCACCCCTCCACTTT. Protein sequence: CARRSSYNSPLHF.

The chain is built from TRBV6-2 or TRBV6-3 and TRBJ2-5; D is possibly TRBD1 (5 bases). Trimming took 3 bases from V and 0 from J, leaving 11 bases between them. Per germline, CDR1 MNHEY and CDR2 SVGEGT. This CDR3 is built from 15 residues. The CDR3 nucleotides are TGTGCCAGCAGTTATTCCTGGACAAACCAAGAGACCCAGTACTTC. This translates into CASSYSWTNQETQYF.

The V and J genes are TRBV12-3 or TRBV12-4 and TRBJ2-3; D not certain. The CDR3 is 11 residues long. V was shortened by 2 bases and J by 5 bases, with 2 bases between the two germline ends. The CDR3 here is CASSLLDTQYF. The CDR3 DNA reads TGTGCCAGCAGTTTACTAGATACGCAGTATTTT.

The CDR3 protein is CASSLYRNTGELFF. The CDR3 bases are TGTGCCAGCAGCTTATACAGGAACACCGGGGAGCTGTTTTTT. The chain employs TRBV7-2 and TRBJ2-2; D uncertain. The ends were cut back, 2 bases at V and 1 base at J, with 5 bases in the middle. Germline V gene sequence: CDR1 SGHTA, CDR2 FQGNSA. The CDR3 contains 14 residues.